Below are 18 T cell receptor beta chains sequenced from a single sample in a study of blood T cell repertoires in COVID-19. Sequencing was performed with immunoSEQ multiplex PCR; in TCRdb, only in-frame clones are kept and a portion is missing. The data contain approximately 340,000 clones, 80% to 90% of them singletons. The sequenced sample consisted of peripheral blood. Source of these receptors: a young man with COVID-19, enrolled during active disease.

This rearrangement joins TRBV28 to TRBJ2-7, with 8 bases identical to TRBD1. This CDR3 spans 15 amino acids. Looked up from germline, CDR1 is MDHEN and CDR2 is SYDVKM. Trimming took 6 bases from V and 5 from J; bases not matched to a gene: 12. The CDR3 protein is CASSLPGTGRHEQYF. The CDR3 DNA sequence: TGTGCCAGCAGCCTCCCCGGGACAGGACGCCACGAGCAGTACTTC.

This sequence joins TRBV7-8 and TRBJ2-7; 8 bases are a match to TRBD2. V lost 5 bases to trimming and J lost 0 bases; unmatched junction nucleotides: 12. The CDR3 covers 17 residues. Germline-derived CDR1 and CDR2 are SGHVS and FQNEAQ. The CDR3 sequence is CASSTPSGSGASYEQYF. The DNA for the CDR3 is TGTGCCAGCAGCACCCCTTCGGGTAGCGGGGCCTCCTACGAGCAGTACTTC. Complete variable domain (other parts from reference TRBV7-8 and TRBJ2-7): GAGVSQSPRYKVAKRGQDVALRCDPISGHVSLFWYQQALGQGPEFLTYFQNEAQLDKSGLPSDRFFAERPEGSVSTLKIQRTQQEDSAVYLCASSTPSGSGASYEQYFGPGTRLTVT.

Here the CDR3 reads CASSLFAVSREGGGGTGELFF. The CDR3 DNA reads TGTGCCAGCAGTTTATTCGCGGTCAGCCGGGAGGGGGGGGGCGGAACCGGGGAGCTGTTTTTT. The chain employs TRBV27 and TRBJ2-2, with 8 bases lining up with TRBD2. CDR1 is MNHEY and CDR2 is SMNVEV in the germline V gene (reference sequence). V gave up 1 base and J gave up 5 bases; unmatched junction bases: 21. This CDR3 is built from 21 residues.

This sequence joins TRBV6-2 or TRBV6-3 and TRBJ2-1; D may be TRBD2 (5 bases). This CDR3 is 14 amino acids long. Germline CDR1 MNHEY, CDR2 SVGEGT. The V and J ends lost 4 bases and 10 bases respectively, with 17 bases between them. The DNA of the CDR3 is TGTGCCAGCAGTTCATCACTAGGAGTAGGAGAGCAGTTCTTC. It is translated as CASSSSLGVGEQFF.

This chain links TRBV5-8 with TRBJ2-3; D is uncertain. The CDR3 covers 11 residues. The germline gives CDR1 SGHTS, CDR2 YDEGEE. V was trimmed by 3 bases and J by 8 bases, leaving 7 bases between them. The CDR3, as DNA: TGTGCCAGCAGCTCCTCGGGTACGCAGTATTTT. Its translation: CASSSSGTQYF.

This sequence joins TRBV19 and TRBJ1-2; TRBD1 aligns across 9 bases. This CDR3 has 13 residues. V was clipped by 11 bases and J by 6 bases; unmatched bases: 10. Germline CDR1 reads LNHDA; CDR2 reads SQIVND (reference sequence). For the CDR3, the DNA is TGTGCCGGCTCTTACAGGGGGCGAGATGGCTACACCTTC. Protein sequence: CAGSYRGRDGYTF.

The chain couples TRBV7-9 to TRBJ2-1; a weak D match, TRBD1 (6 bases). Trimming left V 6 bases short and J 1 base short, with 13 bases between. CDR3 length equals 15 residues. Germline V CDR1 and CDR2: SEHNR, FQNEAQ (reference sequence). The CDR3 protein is CASRSSQGSYNEQFF. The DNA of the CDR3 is TGTGCCAGCAGGTCTTCCCAGGGGTCCTACAATGAGCAGTTCTTC.

The CDR3 reads CASSLEQYLYNEQFF. CDR3 bases: TGTGCCAGCAGCTTAGAACAGTACCTTTACAATGAGCAGTTCTTC. J is TRBJ2-1 and V is TRBV5-6; D is unresolved. CDR1 is SGHDT and CDR2 is YYEEEE in the germline V gene. The CDR3 runs 15 residues. The germline V and J ends were trimmed by 2 bases and 4 bases, with 13 bases remaining between them.

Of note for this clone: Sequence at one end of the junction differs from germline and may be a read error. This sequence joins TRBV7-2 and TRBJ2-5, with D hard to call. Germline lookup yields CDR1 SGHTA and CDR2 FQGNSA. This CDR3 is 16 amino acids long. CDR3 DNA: TGTGCCAGCAGCTTAGTTGTCCGTACAGCCCAAGGGACCCAGTACTTC. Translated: CASSLVVRTAQGTQYF. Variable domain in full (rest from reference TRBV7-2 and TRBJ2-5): GAGVSQSPSNKVTEKGKDVELRCDPISGHTALYWYRQSLGQGLEFLIYFQGNSAPDKSGLPSDRFSAERTGGSVSTLTIQRTQQEDSAVYLCASSLVVRTAQGTQYFGPGTRLLVL.

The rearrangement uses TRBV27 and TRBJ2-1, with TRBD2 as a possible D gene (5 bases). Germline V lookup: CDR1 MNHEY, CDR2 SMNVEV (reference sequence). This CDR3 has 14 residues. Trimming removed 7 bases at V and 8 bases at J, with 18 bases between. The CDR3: CASTSSSGLDEQFF. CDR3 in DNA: TGTGCCAGCACCTCTAGTTCGGGGTTGGATGAGCAGTTCTTC.

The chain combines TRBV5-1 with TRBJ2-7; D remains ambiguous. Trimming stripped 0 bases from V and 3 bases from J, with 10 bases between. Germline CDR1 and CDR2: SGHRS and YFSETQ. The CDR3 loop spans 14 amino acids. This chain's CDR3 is CASSLGVTIYEQYF. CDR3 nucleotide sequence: TGCGCCAGCAGCTTGGGAGTAACCATCTACGAGCAGTACTTC.

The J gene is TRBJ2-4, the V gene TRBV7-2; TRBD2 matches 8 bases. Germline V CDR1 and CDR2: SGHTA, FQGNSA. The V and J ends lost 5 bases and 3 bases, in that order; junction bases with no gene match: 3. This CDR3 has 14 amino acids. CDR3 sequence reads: CASSPGGDKNIQYF. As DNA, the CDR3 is TGTGCCAGCAGCCCCGGGGGGGACAAAAACATTCAGTACTTC.

CDR3 DNA sequence: TGCGCCAGCAGCTTGGCCGGGACAGGGGGCATCACCGGGGAGCTGTTTTTT. This gives the protein CASSLAGTGGITGELFF. The chain couples TRBV5-1 to TRBJ2-2; the match to TRBD1 covers 12 bases. CDR3 size: 17 residues. V lost 0 bases and J lost 4; bases outside the gene matches: 4. The germline gives CDR1 SGHRS, CDR2 YFSETQ.

Written as DNA, the CDR3 is TGTGCCAGCAGCCCGTGGACAGTCTTCTATGGCTACACCTTC. Its protein product is CASSPWTVFYGYTF. The chain carries TRBV5-8 and TRBJ1-2; the D gene is possibly TRBD1 (6 bases). Germline lookup yields CDR1 SGHTS and CDR2 YDEGEE. Between the trimmed V and J ends, which lost 4 bases and 4 bases, there was a span of 14 bases. The CDR3 runs 14 residues. Full variable domain (remainder filled in from reference TRBV5-8 and TRBJ1-2): EAGVTQSPTHLIKTRGQQATLRCSPISGHTSVYWYQQALGLGLQFLLWYDEGEERNRGNFPPRFSGRQFPNYSSELNVNALELEDSALYLCASSPWTVFYGYTFGSGTRLTVV.

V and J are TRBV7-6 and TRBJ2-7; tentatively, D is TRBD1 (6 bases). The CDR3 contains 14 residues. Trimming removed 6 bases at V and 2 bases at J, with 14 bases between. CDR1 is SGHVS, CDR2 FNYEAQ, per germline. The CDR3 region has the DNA TGTGCCAGCAGTGCCGGGACAAACACCTACGAGCAGTACTTC. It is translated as CASSAGTNTYEQYF.

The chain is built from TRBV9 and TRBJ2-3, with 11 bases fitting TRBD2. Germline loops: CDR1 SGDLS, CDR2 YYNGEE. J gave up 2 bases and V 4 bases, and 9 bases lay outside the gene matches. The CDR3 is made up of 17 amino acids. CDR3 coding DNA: TGTGCCAGCAGCCCTACCGGGACTAGCGGTTACACAGATACGCAGTATTTT. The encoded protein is CASSPTGTSGYTDTQYF.

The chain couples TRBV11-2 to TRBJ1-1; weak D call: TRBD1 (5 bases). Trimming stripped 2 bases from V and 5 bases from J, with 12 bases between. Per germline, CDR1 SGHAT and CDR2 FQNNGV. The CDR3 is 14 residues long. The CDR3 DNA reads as TGTGCCAGCAGCTTAATGAGCGGGGGAACTGAAGCTTTCTTT. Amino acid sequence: CASSLMSGGTEAFF.

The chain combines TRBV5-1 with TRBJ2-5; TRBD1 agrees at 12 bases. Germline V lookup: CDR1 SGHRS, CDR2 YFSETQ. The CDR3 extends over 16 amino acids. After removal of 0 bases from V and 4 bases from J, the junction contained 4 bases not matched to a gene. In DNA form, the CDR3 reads TGCGCCAGCAGCTTGGAGGGACAGGGGGCTCGAGAGACCCAGTACTTC. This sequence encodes CASSLEGQGARETQYF.